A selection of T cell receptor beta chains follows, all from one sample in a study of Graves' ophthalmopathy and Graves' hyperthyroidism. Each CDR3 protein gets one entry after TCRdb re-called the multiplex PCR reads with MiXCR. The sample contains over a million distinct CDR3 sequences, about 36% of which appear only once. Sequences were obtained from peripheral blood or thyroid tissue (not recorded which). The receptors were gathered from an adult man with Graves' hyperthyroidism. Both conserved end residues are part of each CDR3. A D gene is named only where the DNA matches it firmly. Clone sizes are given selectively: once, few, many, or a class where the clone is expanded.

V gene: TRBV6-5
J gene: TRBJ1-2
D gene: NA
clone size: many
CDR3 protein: CASSYAGPDGYTF
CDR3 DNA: TGTGCCAGCAGTTACGCAGGGCCAGATGGCTACACCTTC

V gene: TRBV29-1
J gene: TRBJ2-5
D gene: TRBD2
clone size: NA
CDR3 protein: CGVEDSRTSVETQYF
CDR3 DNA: TGCGGCGTTGAAGATAGCAGGACTAGCGTTGAGACCCAGTACTTC

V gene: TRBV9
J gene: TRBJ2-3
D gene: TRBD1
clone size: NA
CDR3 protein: CASSSGTGLLQGTDTQYF
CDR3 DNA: TGTGCCAGCAGCTCGGGGACAGGCCTGCTGCAGGGGACAGATACGCAGTATTTT

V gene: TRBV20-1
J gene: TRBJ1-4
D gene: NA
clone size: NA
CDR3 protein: CSARAVGGFEKLFF
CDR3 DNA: TGCAGTGCTAGAGCGGTAGGAGGGTTCGAAAAACTGTTTTTT

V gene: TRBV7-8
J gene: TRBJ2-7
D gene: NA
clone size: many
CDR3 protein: CASNNRDGHSYEQYF
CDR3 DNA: TGTGCCAGCAACAACAGGGACGGCCACTCCTACGAGCAGTACTTC

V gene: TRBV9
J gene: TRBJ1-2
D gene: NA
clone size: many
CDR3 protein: CASSGDRGLDYTF
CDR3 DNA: TGTGCCAGCAGCGGCGACCGGGGCCTGGACTACACCTTC

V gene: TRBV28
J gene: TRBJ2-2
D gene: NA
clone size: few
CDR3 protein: CASRPMGTYTGELFF
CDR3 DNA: TGTGCCAGCAGACCCATGGGGACGTACACCGGGGAGCTGTTTTTT

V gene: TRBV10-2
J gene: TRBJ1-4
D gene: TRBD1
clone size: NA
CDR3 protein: CASSARRDRGKKLFF
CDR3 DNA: TGCGCCAGCAGTGCGAGGAGGGACAGGGGTAAAAAACTGTTTTTT

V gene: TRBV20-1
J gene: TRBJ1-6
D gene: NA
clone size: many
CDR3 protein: CSALRGTSPLHF
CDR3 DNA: TGCAGTGCTCTCAGGGGAACATCACCCCTCCACTTT

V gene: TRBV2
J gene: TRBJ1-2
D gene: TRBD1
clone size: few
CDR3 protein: CASRDDRVYGYTF
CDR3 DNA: TGTGCCAGCAGGGATGACAGGGTCTATGGCTACACCTTC

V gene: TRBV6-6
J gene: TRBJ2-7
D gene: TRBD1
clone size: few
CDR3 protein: CASSYPGTGYEQYF
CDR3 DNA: TGTGCCAGCAGTTACCCCGGGACAGGGTACGAGCAGTACTTC

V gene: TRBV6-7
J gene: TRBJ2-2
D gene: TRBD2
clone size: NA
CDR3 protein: CASAGLAEEWGTGELFF
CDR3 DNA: TGTGCCAGCGCAGGACTAGCGGAAGAGTGGGGGACCGGGGAGCTGTTTTTT

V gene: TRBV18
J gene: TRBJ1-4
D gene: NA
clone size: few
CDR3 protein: CASSPPSMGELFF
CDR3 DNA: TGTGCCAGCTCACCACCTAGCATGGGAGAACTGTTTTTT

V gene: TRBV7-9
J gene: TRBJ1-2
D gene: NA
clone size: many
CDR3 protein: CASSLVGPTGYTF
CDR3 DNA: TGTGCCAGCAGCTTAGTTGGGCCGACTGGCTACACCTTC

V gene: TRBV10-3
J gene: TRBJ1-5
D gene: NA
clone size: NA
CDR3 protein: CAISLDPGSNQPQHF
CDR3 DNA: TGTGCCATCAGCCTGGACCCAGGGAGCAATCAGCCCCAGCATTTT

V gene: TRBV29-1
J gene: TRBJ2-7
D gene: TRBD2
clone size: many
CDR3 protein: CSVEEEGGGLYEQYF
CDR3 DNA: TGCAGCGTTGAAGAAGAAGGCGGGGGACTATACGAGCAGTACTTC

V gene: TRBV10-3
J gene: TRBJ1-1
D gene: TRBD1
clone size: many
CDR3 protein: CATRNRDRGSIFRAFF
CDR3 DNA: TGTGCCACGAGAAACCGGGACAGGGGTTCGATCTTTCGTGCTTTCTTT

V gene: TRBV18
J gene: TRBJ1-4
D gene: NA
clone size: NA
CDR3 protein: CASSPMTGTNEKLFF
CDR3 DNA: TGTGCCAGCTCACCCATGACAGGCACAAATGAAAAACTGTTTTTT

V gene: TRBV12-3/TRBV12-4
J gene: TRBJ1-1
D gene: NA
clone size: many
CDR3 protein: CASSSAVITEAFF
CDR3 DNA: TGTGCCAGCAGCTCGGCAGTTATCACTGAAGCTTTCTTT

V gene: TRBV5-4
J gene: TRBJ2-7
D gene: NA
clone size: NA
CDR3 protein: CASRNPFSYEQYF
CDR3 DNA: TGTGCCAGCAGGAATCCGTTCTCCTACGAGCAGTACTTC

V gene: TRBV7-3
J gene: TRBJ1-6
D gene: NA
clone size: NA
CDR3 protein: CASSSGQSHSPLHF
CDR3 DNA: TGTGCCAGCAGCTCAGGACAATCCCATTCACCCCTCCACTTT

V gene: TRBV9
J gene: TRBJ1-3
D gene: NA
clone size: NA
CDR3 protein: CASSGGTLPSSGNTIYF
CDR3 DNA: TGTGCCAGCAGCGGGGGGACACTCCCTTCCTCTGGAAACACCATATATTTT

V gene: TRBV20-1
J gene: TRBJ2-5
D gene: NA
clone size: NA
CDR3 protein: CSADGAGIETQYF
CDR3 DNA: TGCAGTGCTGACGGCGCGGGTATAGAGACCCAGTACTTC

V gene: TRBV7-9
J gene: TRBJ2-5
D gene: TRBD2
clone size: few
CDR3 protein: CASRPTLAGGEETQYF
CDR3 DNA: TGTGCCAGCAGACCCACACTAGCGGGGGGGGAAGAGACCCAGTACTTC